A selection of T cell receptor beta chains follows, all from one sample in a study of blood T cell repertoires in COVID-19. Data came from immunoSEQ multiplex PCR; TCRdb stores just in-frame clones and leaves some out. Of roughly 200,000 clones listed, around nine tenths are singletons. Sequencing was done on a sample of peripheral blood. Receptors originate from a woman younger than 35 who had recovered from COVID-19. CDR3s include the opening cysteine and the closing phenylalanine or tryptophan. Fields, in order: D gene, clone size, J gene, V gene, CDR3 protein, CDR3 DNA. D genes are given only for firm matches. Clone size is stated in some rows and not others, as once, few, many or a class when expanded.

>TRBD2|-|TRBJ2-7|TRBV4-1
CASSQDGTSGYEQYF
TGCGCCAGCAGCCAAGACGGGACTAGCGGCTACGAGCAGTACTTC
>TRBD1|-|TRBJ2-7|TRBV5-6
CASSHKNRGSYEQYF
TGTGCCAGCAGCCACAAGAACAGGGGATCCTACGAGCAGTACTTC
>TRBD2|-|TRBJ2-3|TRBV5-1
CASRGLAGASTDTQYF
TGCGCCAGCAGGGGGTTAGCGGGGGCCAGCACAGATACGCAGTATTTT
>-|-|TRBJ2-1|TRBV24-1
CATSDPRAALLEQFF
TGTGCCACCAGTGACCCCAGGGCGGCCCTGCTTGAGCAGTTCTTC
>-|-|TRBJ1-4|TRBV9
CASSVGGKANEKLFF
TGTGCCAGCAGCGTTGGGGGCAAGGCTAATGAAAAACTGTTTTTT
>-|-|TRBJ1-1|TRBV6-6
CASTEEAGWNTEAFF
TGTGCCAGCACCGAAGAGGCAGGGTGGAACACTGAAGCTTTCTTT
>-|-|TRBJ2-6|TRBV21-1
CASSKEGQGTPSGANVLTF
TGTGCCAGCAGCAAAGAGGGTCAGGGAACCCCCTCTGGGGCCAACGTCCTGACTTTC
>-|-|TRBJ2-5|TRBV5-5
CASTHSTGQETQYF
TGTGCCAGCACCCACTCGACGGGACAAGAGACCCAGTACTTC
>TRBD1|-|TRBJ1-1|TRBV9
CASSFGQGNTEAFF
TGTGCCAGCAGCTTCGGACAGGGGAACACTGAAGCTTTCTTT
>TRBD1|-|TRBJ2-1|TRBV6-5
CASTMRQGANEQFF
TGTGCCAGCACCATGAGACAGGGGGCGAATGAGCAGTTCTTC
>-|-|TRBJ1-1|TRBV19
CASSILAGDTEAFF
TGTGCCAGTAGTATATTGGCGGGGGACACTGAAGCTTTCTTT
>-|-|TRBJ2-5|TRBV18
CASSPPVRLQQETQYF
TGTGCCAGCTCACCACCTGTCAGACTCCAACAAGAGACCCAGTACTTC
>-|once|TRBJ1-2|TRBV19
CASSIGTGGYTF
TGTGCCAGTAGTATTGGAACAGGAGGCTACACCTTC
>-|-|TRBJ1-1|TRBV6-5
CASSLRHSNTEAFF
TGTGCCAGCAGTCTAAGACATTCGAACACTGAAGCTTTCTTT
>TRBD2|-|TRBJ2-1|TRBV29-1
CSVDGLAGRYNEQFF
TGCAGCGTTGACGGGCTAGCGGGACGATACAATGAGCAGTTCTTC
>TRBD1|-|TRBJ1-3|TRBV5-1
CASRVTGGSAGNTIYF
TGCGCCAGCAGGGTCACAGGGGGCTCCGCTGGAAACACCATATATTTT
>TRBD1|-|TRBJ1-1|TRBV27
CASSVQGSNTEAFF
TGTGCCAGCAGTGTACAGGGGTCGAACACTGAAGCTTTCTTT
>-|few|TRBJ1-1|TRBV9
CASSGRADTEAFF
TGTGCCAGCAGCGGCAGGGCGGACACTGAAGCTTTCTTT
>-|few|TRBJ2-1|TRBV5-6
CASSYSNEQFF
TGTGCCAGCAGCTACTCCAATGAGCAGTTCTTC
>TRBD1|-|TRBJ1-2|TRBV29-1
CSVVEGAYGYTF
TGCAGCGTTGTGGAGGGGGCCTATGGCTACACCTTC
>TRBD1|-|TRBJ1-2|TRBV19
CASRDQGAYGYTF
TGTGCCAGTCGGGACCAGGGGGCCTATGGCTACACCTTC
>-|-|TRBJ1-5|TRBV19
CASSQMGQGRFQPQHF
TGTGCCAGTAGCCAAATGGGTCAGGGAAGATTTCAGCCCCAGCATTTT
>TRBD1|-|TRBJ2-5|TRBV7-6
CASSLARVDRELKETQYF
TGTGCCAGCAGCTTAGCGCGAGTCGACAGGGAATTAAAAGAGACCCAGTACTTC
>TRBD1|few|TRBJ2-7|TRBV11-2
CASSLATGQGGSLYEQYF
TGTGCCAGCAGCTTAGCCACTGGACAGGGAGGTTCCCTCTACGAGCAGTACTTC
>-|once|TRBJ2-1|TRBV7-3
CASSSLRNEQFF
TGTGCCAGCAGCTCTCTGAGGAATGAGCAGTTCTTC
>TRBD1|once|TRBJ2-1|TRBV27
CASSQQGFGEQFF
TGTGCCAGCAGCCAACAGGGGTTCGGCGAGCAGTTCTTC
>TRBD2|-|TRBJ2-1|TRBV7-6
CASSPQAGGSYNEQFF
TGTGCCAGCAGCCCCCAAGCGGGGGGATCCTACAATGAGCAGTTCTTC
>TRBD2|-|TRBJ2-7|TRBV6-2/TRBV6-3
CASSTSRGTSGAYEQYF
TGTGCCAGCAGTACATCACGAGGGACTAGCGGGGCCTACGAGCAGTACTTC
>-|-|TRBJ1-3|TRBV5-5
CASRADTAGTIYF
TGTGCCAGCAGGGCAGACACTGCTGGCACCATATATTTT
>TRBD2|-|TRBJ2-5|TRBV5-1
CASSLGTSGGDYSTQYF
TGCGCCAGCAGCTTGGGGACTAGCGGGGGGGATTACTCGACCCAGTACTTC
>-|once|TRBJ2-6|TRBV7-9
CASSLVAALLSGANVLTF
TGTGCCAGCAGCTTAGTAGCGGCACTACTCTCTGGGGCCAACGTCCTGACTTTC
>TRBD2|-|TRBJ2-1|TRBV13
CASSSIQLRGGFRDEQFF
TGTGCCAGCAGCTCAATTCAACTCCGGGGGGGGTTTAGGGATGAGCAGTTCTTC
>-|-|TRBJ2-2|TRBV21-1
CASSNEGQGSLFF
TGTGCCAGCAGCAATGAAGGACAGGGGTCGCTGTTTTTT
>TRBD2|-|TRBJ2-3|TRBV6-5
CASSRGGAGTDTQYF
TGTGCCAGCAGCCGGGGGGGAGCCGGCACAGATACGCAGTATTTT
>TRBD1|-|TRBJ2-2|TRBV4-3
CASSQAGGYTGELFF
TGCGCCAGCAGCCAAGCAGGGGGTTACACCGGGGAGCTGTTTTTT
>-|-|TRBJ2-5|TRBV27
CASNFLAETQYF
TGTGCCAGCAATTTTCTGGCAGAGACCCAGTACTTC
>-|-|TRBJ1-1|TRBV29-1
CSVEQGSYTEAFF
TGCAGCGTTGAACAGGGGAGTTACACTGAAGCTTTCTTT
>-|-|TRBJ1-6|TRBV14
CASSQDRHANSPLHF
TGTGCCAGCAGCCAAGACAGACACGCTAATTCACCCCTCCACTTT
>TRBD1|-|TRBJ1-6|TRBV5-1
CASSLFATGGSSSYNSPLHF
TGCGCCAGCAGCTTATTCGCCACAGGGGGCTCGAGCTCCTATAATTCACCCCTCCACTTT
>-|-|TRBJ1-1|TRBV5-4
CASSLLPQDPDTEAFF
TGTGCCAGCAGCTTATTACCGCAGGATCCCGACACTGAAGCTTTCTTT